Here is one TCR beta chain with its context. Its antigen is not known. The data stem from a study of vaccination effects on CD4 cells after COVID-19. About the research overall: Three patients who were convalescent were sampled early, at day +14, and again late after vaccination. Study-wide results and caveats: Late after vaccination, infection- and vaccine-induced clones showed marked clonal contraction.

Data came from immunoSEQ multiplex PCR; TCRdb stores just in-frame clones and leaves some out. The sample contains roughly 30,000 clones, about three quarters of which appear only once. Germline CDR1 reads SGDLS; CDR2 reads YYNGEE. CDR3 length equals 13 residues. The V end lost 2 bases, the J end lost 7 bases, and 12 bases lay between the germline ends. Subsequent to a culture period of around eleven days, CD4+ T cells were isolated. A positive SARS-CoV-2 PCR test fell between March and December 2020. Each person got two doses of an mRNA SARS-CoV-2 vaccine, BNT162b2 or mRNA-1273. The input for sequencing was CD4+ T cells from PBMCs cultured without peptide, taken after COVID-19 vaccination. The chain uses TRBV9 and TRBJ1-2; D is undetermined. The sequence came from a human donor who had a prior SARS-CoV-2 infection. The CDR3 here is CASSVNGEAGYTF. DNA of the CDR3: TGTGCCAGCAGCGTCAACGGGGAGGCTGGCTACACCTTC.